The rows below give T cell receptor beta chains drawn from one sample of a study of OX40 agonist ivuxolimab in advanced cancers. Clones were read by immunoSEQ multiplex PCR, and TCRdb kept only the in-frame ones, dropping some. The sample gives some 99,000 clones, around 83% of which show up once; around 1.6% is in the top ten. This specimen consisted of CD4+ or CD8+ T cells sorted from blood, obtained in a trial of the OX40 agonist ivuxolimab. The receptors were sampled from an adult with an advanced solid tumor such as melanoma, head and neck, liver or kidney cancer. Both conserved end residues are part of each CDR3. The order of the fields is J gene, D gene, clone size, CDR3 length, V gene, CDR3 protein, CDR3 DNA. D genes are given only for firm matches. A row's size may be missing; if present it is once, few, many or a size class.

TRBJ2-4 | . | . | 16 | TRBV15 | CATSPPRVGDKNIQYF | TGTGCCACCAGCCCCCCCAGGGTAGGGGACAAAAACATTCAGTACTTC
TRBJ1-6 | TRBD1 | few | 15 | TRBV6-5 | CASSYDREKSSPLHF | TGTGCCAGCAGTTACGACAGGGAGAAAAGCTCACCCCTCCACTTT
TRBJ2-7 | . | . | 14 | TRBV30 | CAWSEQGQLYEQYF | TGTGCCTGGAGTGAACAGGGCCAACTCTACGAGCAGTACTTC
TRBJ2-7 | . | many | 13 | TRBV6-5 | CASSYGASYEQYF | TGTGCCAGCAGTTACGGGGCCTCCTACGAGCAGTACTTC
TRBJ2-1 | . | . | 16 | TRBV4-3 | CASSEDGGSSYNEQFF | TGCGCCAGCAGCGAAGACGGAGGGAGCTCCTACAATGAGCAGTTCTTC
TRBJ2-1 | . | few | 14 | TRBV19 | CASSPGPPKGKQFF | TGTGCCAGTAGTCCGGGACCCCCGAAGGGTAAGCAGTTCTTC
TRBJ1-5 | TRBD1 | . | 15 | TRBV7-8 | CASSLTGLSNQPQHF | TGTGCCAGCAGCTTGACAGGGCTTAGCAATCAGCCCCAGCATTTT
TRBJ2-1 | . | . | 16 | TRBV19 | CASSILRGANRDEQFF | TGTGCCAGTAGTATTCTACGGGGGGCAAATAGAGATGAGCAGTTCTTC
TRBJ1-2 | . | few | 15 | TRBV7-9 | CASTPQTGLRYGYTF | TGTGCCAGCACCCCACAGACAGGTCTAAGATATGGCTACACCTTC
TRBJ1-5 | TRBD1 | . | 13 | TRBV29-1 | CSVLTGGNQPQHF | TGCAGCGTGCTAACAGGGGGCAATCAGCCCCAGCATTTT
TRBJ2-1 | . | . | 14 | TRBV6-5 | CASSLTQGINEQFF | TGTGCCAGCAGTTTAACGCAGGGGATCAATGAGCAGTTCTTC
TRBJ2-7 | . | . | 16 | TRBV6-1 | CASSDPLRYSSYEQYF | TGTGCCAGCAGTGATCCCCTGCGCTACAGCTCCTACGAGCAGTACTTC
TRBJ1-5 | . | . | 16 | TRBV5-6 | CASSLRTGRRNQPQHF | TGTGCCAGCAGCCTTCGGACGGGAAGGCGTAATCAGCCCCAGCATTTT
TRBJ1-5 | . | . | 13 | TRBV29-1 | CSVGTRLDQPQHF | TGCAGCGTAGGGACCAGATTAGATCAGCCCCAGCATTTT
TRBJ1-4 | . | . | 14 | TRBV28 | CASSPTGSGEKLFF | TGTGCCAGCAGTCCTACAGGGTCTGGGGAAAAACTGTTTTTT
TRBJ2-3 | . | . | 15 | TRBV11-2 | CASSLLGGVTDTQYF | TGTGCCAGCAGCCTACTAGGAGGGGTTACAGATACGCAGTATTTT